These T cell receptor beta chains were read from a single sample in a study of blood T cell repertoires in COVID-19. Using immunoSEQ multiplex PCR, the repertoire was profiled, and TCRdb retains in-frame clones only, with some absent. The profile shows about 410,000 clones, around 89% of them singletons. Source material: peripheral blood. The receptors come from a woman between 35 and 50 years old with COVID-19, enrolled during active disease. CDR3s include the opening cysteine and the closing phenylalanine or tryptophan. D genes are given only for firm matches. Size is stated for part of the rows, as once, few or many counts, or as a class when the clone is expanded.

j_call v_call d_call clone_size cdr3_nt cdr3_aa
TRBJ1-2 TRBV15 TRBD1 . TGTGCCACCAGCAGAGGACCCCTTGGGGGACAGGCGAACTATGGCTACACCTTC CATSRGPLGGQANYGYTF
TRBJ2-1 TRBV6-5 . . TGTGCTTGCGGGACAGTATACAATGAGCAGTTCTTC CACGTVYNEQFF
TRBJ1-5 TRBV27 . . TGTGCCAGCAGTTTATCAGCAGGAAGATATAGCAATCAGCCCCAGCATTTT CASSLSAGRYSNQPQHF
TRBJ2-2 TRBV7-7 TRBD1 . TGTGCTAGCAGCCCATTATTAAGGACAGGTTTGAACACCGGGGAGCTGTTTTTT CASSPLLRTGLNTGELFF
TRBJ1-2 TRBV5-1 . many TGCGCCAGCAGCTTGGCAGGGGAGCGTGGCTACACCTTC CASSLAGERGYTF
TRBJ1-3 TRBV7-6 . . TGTGCCAGCAGCTTTCAGGACGGGGTAAACACCATATATTTT CASSFQDGVNTIYF
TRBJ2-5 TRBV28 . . TGTGCCAGCGGATTAGGGGGTCCAGAGACCCAGTACTTC CASGLGGPETQYF
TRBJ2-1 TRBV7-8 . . TGTGCCAGCAGCTTCGGTCCTAGCGTATCACTCGATGAGCAGTTCTTC CASSFGPSVSLDEQFF
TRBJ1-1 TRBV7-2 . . TGTGCCAGCAGCTTGTCCGGGAACACTGAAGCTTTCTTT CASSLSGNTEAFF
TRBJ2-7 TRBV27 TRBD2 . TGTGCCAGCAGCCGACTAGCGGGAGGGCCTGACGAGCAGTACTTC CASSRLAGGPDEQYF
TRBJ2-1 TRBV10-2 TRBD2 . TGCGCCAGCAGAACCGGGACTAGCGGGATAACGTACAATGAGCAGTTCTTC CASRTGTSGITYNEQFF
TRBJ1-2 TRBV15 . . TGTGCCACCAGCAGAGACAGGGAGGCCTATGGCTACACCTTC CATSRDREAYGYTF
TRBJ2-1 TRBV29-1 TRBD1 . TGCAGCGTCTTACGGGACAGGGGGTACAATGAGCAGTTCTTC CSVLRDRGYNEQFF
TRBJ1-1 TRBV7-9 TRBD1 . TGTGCCAGCAGCTTTTCCCCCGACAGGGTGGGGACTGAAGCTTTCTTT CASSFSPDRVGTEAFF
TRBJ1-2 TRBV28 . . TGTGCCAGCAGTTCCAGGGGCTACTATGGCTACACCTTC CASSSRGYYGYTF
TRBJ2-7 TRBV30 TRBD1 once TGTGCCTGGGGGCTCGGGGACAGGGGGACGTACTACGAGCAGTACTTC CAWGLGDRGTYYEQYF
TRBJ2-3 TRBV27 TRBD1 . TGTGCCAGCAGGCTGGGCCCGGACAGGGTTACAGATACGCAGTATTTT CASRLGPDRVTDTQYF
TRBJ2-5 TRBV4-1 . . TGCGCCAGCAGCCTGGGCAGAGATAGCGGGACCCAGTACTTC CASSLGRDSGTQYF
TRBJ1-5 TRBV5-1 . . TGCGCCAGCAGCTTGGCGGGTTTTCAGCCCCAGCATTTT CASSLAGFQPQHF
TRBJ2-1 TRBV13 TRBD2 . TGTGCCAGCAGCCCAGCGGGCGGGAGTATGGGCGATGAGCAGTTCTTC CASSPAGGSMGDEQFF